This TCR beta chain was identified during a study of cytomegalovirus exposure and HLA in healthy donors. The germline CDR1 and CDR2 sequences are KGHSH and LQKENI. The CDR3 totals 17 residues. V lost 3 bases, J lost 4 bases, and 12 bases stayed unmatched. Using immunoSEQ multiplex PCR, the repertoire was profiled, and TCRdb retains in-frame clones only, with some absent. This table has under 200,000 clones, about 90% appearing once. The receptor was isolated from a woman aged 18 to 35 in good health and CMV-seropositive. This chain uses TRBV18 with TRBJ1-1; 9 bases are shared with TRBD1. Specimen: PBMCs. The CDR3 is CASSPRNPTGGGTEAFF. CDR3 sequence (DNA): TGTGCCAGCTCACCTCGGAATCCCACAGGGGGCGGCACTGAAGCTTTCTTT.